The clone carrying this TCR beta chain showed up many times. This entry is derived from a study of T cells in Graves' hyperthyroidism and ophthalmopathy. Trimming left V 6 bases short and J 5 bases short, with 16 bases between. The CDR3 is made up of 14 amino acids. Germline V gives CDR1 SGHTA, CDR2 FQGNSA. The TCR beta CDR3 regions underwent amplification using RNA transcripts as the source. First-round RT-PCR of the TCR CDR3 relied on the HTBI primer set. TCRdb ran MiXCR on the multiplex PCR reads and lists one entry per CDR3 protein. Among 800,000 or so distinct CDR3 sequences listed, over 35% were seen once.

The clonotype originates from a man between 18 and 29 years old with Graves' hyperthyroidism. The rearrangement joins TRBV7-2 to TRBJ2-5; no clear D gene. Sequencing was performed on blood. The CDR3 region has the DNA TGTGCCAGCAGTCCTGCTATTGGTACGGAGACCCAGTACTTC. Protein product: CASSPAIGTETQYF.